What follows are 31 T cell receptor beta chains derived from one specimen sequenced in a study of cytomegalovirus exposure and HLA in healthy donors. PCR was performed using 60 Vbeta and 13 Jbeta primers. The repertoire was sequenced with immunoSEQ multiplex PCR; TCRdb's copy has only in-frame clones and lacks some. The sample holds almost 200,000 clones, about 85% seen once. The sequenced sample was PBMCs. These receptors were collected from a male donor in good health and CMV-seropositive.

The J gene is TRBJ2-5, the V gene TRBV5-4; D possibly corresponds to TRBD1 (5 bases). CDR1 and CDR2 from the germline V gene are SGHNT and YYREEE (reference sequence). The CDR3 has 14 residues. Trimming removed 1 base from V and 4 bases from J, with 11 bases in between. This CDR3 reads CASSLPRQGETQYF. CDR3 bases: TGTGCCAGCAGCTTGCCCAGGCAGGGAGAGACCCAGTACTTC.

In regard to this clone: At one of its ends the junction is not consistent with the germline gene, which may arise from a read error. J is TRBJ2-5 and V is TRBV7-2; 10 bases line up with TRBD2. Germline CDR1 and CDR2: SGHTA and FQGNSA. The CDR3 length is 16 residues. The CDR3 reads CAGSSRTSGQRETQYF. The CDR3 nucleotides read TGTGCCGGCAGCTCGAGGACTAGCGGTCAAAGAGAGACCCAGTACTTC.

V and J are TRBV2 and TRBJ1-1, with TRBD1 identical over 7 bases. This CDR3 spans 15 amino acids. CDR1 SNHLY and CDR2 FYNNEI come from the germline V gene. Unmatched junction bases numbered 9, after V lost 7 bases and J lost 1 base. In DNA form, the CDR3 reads TGTGCCAGCAACCTTGAACAGGGGACGAACACTGAAGCTTTCTTT. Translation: CASNLEQGTNTEAFF.

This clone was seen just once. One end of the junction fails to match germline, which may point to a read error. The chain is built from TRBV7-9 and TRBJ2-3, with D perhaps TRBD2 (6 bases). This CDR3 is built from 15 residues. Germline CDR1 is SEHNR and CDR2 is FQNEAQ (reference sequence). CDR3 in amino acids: CSSSLGGSGEDTQYF. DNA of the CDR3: TGTTCCAGCAGCTTAGGCGGTAGCGGAGAAGATACGCAGTATTTT.

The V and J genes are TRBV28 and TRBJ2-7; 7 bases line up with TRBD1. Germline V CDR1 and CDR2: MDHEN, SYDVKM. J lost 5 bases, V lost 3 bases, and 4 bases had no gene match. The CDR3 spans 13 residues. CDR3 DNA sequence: TGTGCCAGCAGTTTGGGACAGCTTGACGAGCAGTACTTC. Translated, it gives CASSLGQLDEQYF.

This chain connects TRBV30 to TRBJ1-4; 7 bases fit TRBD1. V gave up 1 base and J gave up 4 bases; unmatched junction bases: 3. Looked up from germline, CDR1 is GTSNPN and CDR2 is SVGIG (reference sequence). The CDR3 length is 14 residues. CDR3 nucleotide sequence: TGTGCCTGGAGTGAGGGGGCCGGTAATGAAAAACTGTTTTTT. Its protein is CAWSEGAGNEKLFF.

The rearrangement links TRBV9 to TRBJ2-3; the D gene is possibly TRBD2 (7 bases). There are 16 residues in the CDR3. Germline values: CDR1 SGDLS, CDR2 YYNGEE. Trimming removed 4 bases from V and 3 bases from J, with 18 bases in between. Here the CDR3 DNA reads TGTGCCAGCAGCACAGAAGGGCGGGGGCAGACAGATACGCAGTATTTT. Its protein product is CASSTEGRGQTDTQYF.

The CDR3 sequence: CASSFLAGTGKELFF. In DNA form, the CDR3 reads TGTGCCAGCAGTTTCCTCGCCGGGACAGGGAAGGAGCTGTTTTTT. The rearrangement links TRBV27 to TRBJ2-2; 9 nucleotides agree with TRBD1. The CDR3 loop spans 15 amino acids. Germline loops: CDR1 MNHEY, CDR2 SMNVEV (reference sequence). V lost 3 bases and J lost 10; bases outside the gene matches: 9.

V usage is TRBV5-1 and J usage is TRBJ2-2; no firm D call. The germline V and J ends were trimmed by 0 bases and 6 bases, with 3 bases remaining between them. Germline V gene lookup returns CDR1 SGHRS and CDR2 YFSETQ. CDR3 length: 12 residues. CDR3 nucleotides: TGCGCCAGCAGCTTGGAGCCCGGGGAGCTGTTTTTT. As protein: CASSLEPGELFF.

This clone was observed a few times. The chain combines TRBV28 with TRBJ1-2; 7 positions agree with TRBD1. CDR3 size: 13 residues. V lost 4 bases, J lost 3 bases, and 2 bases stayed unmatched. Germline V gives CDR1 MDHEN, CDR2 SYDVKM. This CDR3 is CASSSGTDYGYTF. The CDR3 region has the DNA TGTGCCAGCAGTTCCGGGACAGACTATGGCTACACCTTC.

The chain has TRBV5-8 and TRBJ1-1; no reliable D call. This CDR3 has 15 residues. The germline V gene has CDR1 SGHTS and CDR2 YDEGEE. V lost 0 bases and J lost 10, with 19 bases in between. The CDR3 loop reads CASSLGYGGPSRAFF. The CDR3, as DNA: TGTGCCAGCAGCTTGGGGTATGGTGGGCCCTCCAGAGCTTTCTTT.

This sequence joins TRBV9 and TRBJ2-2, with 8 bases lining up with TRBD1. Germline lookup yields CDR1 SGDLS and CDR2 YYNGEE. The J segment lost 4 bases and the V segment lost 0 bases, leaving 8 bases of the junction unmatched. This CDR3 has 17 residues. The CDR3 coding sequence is TGTGCCAGCAGCGTAGCTCGGGCAGGGGGCTTCACCGGGGAGCTGTTTTTT. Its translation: CASSVARAGGFTGELFF.

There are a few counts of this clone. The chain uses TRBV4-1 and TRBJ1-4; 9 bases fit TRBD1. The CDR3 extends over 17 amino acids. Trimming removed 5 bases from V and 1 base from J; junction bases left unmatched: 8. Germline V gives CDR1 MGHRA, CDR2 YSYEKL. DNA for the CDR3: TGCGCCAGCAGCACAGGACAGGGGTTTAGAACTAATGAAAAACTGTTTTTT. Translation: CASSTGQGFRTNEKLFF.

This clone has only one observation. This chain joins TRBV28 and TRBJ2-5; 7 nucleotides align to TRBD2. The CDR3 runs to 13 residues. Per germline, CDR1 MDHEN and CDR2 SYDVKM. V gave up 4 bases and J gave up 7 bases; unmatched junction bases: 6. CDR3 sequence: CASSSGREATQYF. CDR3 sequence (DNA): TGTGCCAGCAGTTCGGGACGGGAGGCGACCCAGTACTTC.

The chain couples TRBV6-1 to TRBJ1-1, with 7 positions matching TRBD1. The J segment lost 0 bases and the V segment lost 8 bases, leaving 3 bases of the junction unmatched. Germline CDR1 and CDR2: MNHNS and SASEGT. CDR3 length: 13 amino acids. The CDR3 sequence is CASQGGVNTEAFF. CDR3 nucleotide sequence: TGTGCCAGCCAGGGGGGAGTGAACACTGAAGCTTTCTTT.

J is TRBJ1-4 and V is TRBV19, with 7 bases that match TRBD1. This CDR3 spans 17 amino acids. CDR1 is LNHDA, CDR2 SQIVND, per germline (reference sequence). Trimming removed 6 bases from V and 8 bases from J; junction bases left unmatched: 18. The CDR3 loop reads CASRPDRVVGVGEKLFF. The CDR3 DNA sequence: TGTGCCAGTAGGCCCGACAGGGTAGTTGGTGTTGGCGAAAAACTGTTTTTT.

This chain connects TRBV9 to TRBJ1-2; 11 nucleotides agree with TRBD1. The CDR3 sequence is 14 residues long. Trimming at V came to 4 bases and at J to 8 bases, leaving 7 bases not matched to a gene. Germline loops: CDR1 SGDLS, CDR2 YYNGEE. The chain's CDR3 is CASSPGQGARGYTF. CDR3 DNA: TGTGCCAGCAGCCCCGGACAGGGGGCGAGAGGCTACACCTTC.

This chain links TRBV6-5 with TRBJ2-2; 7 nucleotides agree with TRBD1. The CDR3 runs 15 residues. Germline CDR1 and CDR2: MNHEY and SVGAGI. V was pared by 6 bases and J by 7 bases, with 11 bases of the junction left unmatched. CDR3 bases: TGTGCCAGCAGACTAACCGGGACAGTCGACGGGGAGCTGTTTTTT. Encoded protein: CASRLTGTVDGELFF.

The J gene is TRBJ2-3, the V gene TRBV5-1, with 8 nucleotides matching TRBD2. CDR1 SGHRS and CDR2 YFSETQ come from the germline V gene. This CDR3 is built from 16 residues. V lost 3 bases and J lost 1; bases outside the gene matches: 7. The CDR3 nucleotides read TGCGCCAGCAGCTCAGGGTGGCGGGGGGGCACAGATACGCAGTATTTT. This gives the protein CASSSGWRGGTDTQYF. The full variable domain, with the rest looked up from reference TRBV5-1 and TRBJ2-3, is KAGVTQTPRYLIKTRGQQVTLSCSPISGHRSVSWYQQTPGQGLQFLFEYFSETQRNKGNFPGRFSGRQFSNSRSEMNVSTLELGDSALYLCASSSGWRGGTDTQYFGPGTRLTVL.

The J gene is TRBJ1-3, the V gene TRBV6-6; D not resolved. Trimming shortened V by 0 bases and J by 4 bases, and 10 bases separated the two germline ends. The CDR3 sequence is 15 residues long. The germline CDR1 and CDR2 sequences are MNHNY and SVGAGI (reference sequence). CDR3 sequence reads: CASSYSTGVGNTIYF. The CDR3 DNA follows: TGTGCCAGCAGTTACTCGACCGGGGTCGGAAACACCATATATTTT.

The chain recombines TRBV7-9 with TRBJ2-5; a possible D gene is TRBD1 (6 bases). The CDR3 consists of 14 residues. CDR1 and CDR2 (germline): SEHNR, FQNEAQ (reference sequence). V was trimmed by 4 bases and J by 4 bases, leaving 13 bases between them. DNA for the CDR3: TGTGCCAGCAGCTCTATGGCAGGGGTAGAGACCCAGTACTTC. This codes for CASSSMAGVETQYF.

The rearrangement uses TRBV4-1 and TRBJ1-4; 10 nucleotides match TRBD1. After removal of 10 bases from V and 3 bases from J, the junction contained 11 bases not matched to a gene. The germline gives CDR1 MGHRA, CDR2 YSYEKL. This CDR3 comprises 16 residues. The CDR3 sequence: CATRQGAEGPNEKLFF. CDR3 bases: TGCGCCACCAGACAGGGGGCGGAGGGGCCTAATGAAAAACTGTTTTTT.

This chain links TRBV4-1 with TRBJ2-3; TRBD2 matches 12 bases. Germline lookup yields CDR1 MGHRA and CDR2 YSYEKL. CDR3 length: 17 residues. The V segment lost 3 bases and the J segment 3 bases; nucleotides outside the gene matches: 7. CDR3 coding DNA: TGCGCCAGCAGCCAGATGACTAGCGGGAGATTAACAGATACGCAGTATTTT. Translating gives CASSQMTSGRLTDTQYF.

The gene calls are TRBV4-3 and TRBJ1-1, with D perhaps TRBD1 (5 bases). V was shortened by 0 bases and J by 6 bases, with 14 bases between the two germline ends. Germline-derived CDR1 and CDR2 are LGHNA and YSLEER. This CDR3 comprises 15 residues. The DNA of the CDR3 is TGCGCCAGCAGCCAAGACGGGGGGGGTAGGGCTGAAGCTTTCTTT. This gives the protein CASSQDGGGRAEAFF.

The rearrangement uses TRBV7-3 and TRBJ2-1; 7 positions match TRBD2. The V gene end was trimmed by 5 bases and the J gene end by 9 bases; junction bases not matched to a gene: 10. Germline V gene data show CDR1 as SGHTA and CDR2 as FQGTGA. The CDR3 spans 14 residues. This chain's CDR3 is CASSDGLVAGEQFF. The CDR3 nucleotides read TGTGCCAGCAGCGACGGACTAGTAGCGGGTGAGCAGTTCTTC.

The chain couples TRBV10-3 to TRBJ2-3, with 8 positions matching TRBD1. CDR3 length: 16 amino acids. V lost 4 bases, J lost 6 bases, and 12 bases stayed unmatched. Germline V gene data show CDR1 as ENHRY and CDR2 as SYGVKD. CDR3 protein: CAISGDRFGFGDTQYF. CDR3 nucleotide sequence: TGTGCCATCAGTGGGGACAGGTTCGGGTTTGGGGATACGCAGTATTTT.

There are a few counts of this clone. In DNA, the CDR3 is TGTGCCAGCAGTCTGACGGTGGGGAGCTACGAGCAGTACTTC. Translated: CASSLTVGSYEQYF. The chain recombines TRBV6-5 with TRBJ2-7, with D perhaps TRBD2 (5 bases). This CDR3 contains 14 residues. Per germline, CDR1 MNHEY and CDR2 SVGAGI. V shed 5 bases and J shed 3 bases, with 14 bases lying between them.

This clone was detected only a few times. CDR3 sequence reads: CASSSGLTADTQYF. CDR3 nucleotide sequence: TGTGCCAGCTCCTCGGGACTAACGGCAGATACGCAGTATTTT. The chain is built from TRBV7-3 and TRBJ2-3, with 7 nucleotides matching TRBD2. CDR3 length: 14 residues. Trimming at V came to 8 bases and at J to 4 bases, leaving 9 bases not matched to a gene. Per germline, CDR1 SGHTA and CDR2 FQGTGA.

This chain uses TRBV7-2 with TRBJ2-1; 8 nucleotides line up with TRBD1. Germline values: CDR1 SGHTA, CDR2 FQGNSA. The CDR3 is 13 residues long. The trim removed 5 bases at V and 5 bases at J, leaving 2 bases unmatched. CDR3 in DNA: TGTGCCAGCAGCATACAGGGGGACAATGAGCAGTTCTTC. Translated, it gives CASSIQGDNEQFF.

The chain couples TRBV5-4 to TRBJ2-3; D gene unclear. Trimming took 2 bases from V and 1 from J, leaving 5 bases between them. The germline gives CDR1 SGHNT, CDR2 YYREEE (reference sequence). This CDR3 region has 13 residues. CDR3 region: CASSFTGTDTQYF. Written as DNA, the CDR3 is TGTGCCAGCAGCTTCACAGGCACAGATACGCAGTATTTT.

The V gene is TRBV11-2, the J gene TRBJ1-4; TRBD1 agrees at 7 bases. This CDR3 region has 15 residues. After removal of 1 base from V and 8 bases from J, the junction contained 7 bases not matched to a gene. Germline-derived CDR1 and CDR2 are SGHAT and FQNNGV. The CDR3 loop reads CASSLVGGRGEKLFF. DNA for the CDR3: TGTGCCAGCAGCTTAGTAGGGGGCAGGGGAGAAAAACTGTTTTTT.